The 8 T cell receptor beta chains listed next were all sequenced from one sample in a study of shared clonotypes between healthy human individuals. The method was immunoSEQ multiplex PCR; TCRdb's version includes in-frame clones alone and lacks a portion of them. This table has millions of clones, about 92% appearing once. The material sequenced was naive CD4+ T cells from PBMCs. The subset was: CD45RA+ positively selected. The receptors were gathered from a man between 18 and 35 years old in good health. Some clones in this sample may be carry-over from other donors' samples.

The chain joins TRBV11-2 to TRBJ1-5; D gene uncertain. From germline, CDR1 is SGHAT and CDR2 FQNNGV. CDR3 length equals 18 residues. V lost 2 bases and J lost 0, with 17 bases in between. DNA of the CDR3: TGTGCCAGCAGCTTAATCCATCCCTGGCCCTATAGCAATCAGCCCCAGCATTTT. Translation: CASSLIHPWPYSNQPQHF. The full variable domain, in which reference TRBV11-2 and TRBJ1-5 provide the parts outside the CDR3, is EAGVAQSPRYKIIEKRQSVAFWCNPISGHATLYWYQQILGQGPKLLIQFQNNGVVDDSQLPKDRFSAERLKGVDSTLKIQPAKLEDSAVYLCASSLIHPWPYSNQPQHFGDGTRLSIL.

V is TRBV11-1 and J is TRBJ2-5; 7 bases align to TRBD1. Germline assignment: CDR1 SGHAT and CDR2 FQDESV (reference sequence). The J segment lost 5 bases and the V segment lost 2 bases, leaving 8 bases of the junction unmatched. The CDR3 has 15 amino acids. The CDR3 loop reads CASSLLVGRGETQYF. CDR3 DNA sequence: TGTGCCAGCAGCTTACTTGTTGGCAGGGGGGAGACCCAGTACTTC.

CDR3 in amino acids: CASSGQLGQETQYF. In nucleotides, the CDR3 is TGTGCCAGCTCAGGGCAGTTAGGCCAAGAGACCCAGTACTTC. The rearrangement uses TRBV18 and TRBJ2-5; D unresolved. Germline V lookup: CDR1 KGHSH, CDR2 LQKENI. Trimming cost V 5 bases and J 1 base, with 11 bases left between them. The CDR3 covers 14 residues. Drawing the rest from reference TRBV18 and TRBJ2-5, the complete variable domain is NAGVMQNPRHLVRRRGQEARLRCSPMKGHSHVYWYRQLPEEGLKFMVYLQKENIIDESGMPKERFSAEFPKEGPSILRIQQVVRGDSAAYFCASSGQLGQETQYFGPGTRLLVL.

The V gene is TRBV7-3, the J gene TRBJ2-4, with TRBD2 as a possible D gene (6 bases). The V end was cut by 7 bases, the J end by 4 bases, with 17 bases between. The CDR3 spans 15 residues. Germline V gene sequence: CDR1 SGHTA, CDR2 FQGTGA. CDR3 region: CASTGNGSTKNIQYF. The CDR3 DNA reads as TGTGCCAGCACCGGGAACGGGAGTACAAAAAACATTCAGTACTTC. The full variable domain, with the rest looked up from reference TRBV7-3 and TRBJ2-4, is GAGVSQTPSNKVTEKGKYVELRCDPISGHTALYWYRQSLGQGPEFLIYFQGTGAADDSGLPNDRFFAVRPEGSVSTLKIQRTERGDSAVYLCASTGNGSTKNIQYFGAGTRLSVL.

The chain carries TRBV6-5 and TRBJ2-7, with TRBD1 matching over 8 bases. This CDR3 has 14 amino acids. The V gene's germline CDR1 is MNHEY and CDR2 SVGAGI. The ends lost 5 bases at V and 2 bases at J; junction bases unmatched: 5. The CDR3 region has the DNA TGTGCCAGCAGTGACGGGACAGGTGCCTACGAGCAGTACTTC. Its protein product is CASSDGTGAYEQYF.

The rearrangement links TRBV27 to TRBJ2-7; weak D call: TRBD2 (5 bases). Between the trimmed V and J ends, which lost 2 bases and 3 bases, there was a span of 11 bases. CDR3 length: 14 residues. Germline V lookup: CDR1 MNHEY, CDR2 SMNVEV (reference sequence). This CDR3 reads CASSLMGARYEQYF. The CDR3 bases are TGTGCCAGCAGTTTAATGGGAGCCCGCTACGAGCAGTACTTC.

The chain joins TRBV15 to TRBJ2-7; D gene unclear. Trimming left V 3 bases short and J 7 bases short, with 16 bases between. Germline V CDR1 and CDR2: LNHNV, YYDKDF (reference sequence). The CDR3 extends over 14 amino acids. Written as DNA, the CDR3 is TGTGCCACCAGCAGTGACCCGACGCTCCGGGAGCAGTACTTC. Encoded protein: CATSSDPTLREQYF.

The chain links TRBV5-1 to TRBJ2-3; D is unclear. Germline V gene sequence: CDR1 SGHRS, CDR2 YFSETQ. V was clipped by 4 bases and J by 1 base, with 19 bases between them. The CDR3 contains 17 residues. DNA of the CDR3: TGCGCCAGCAGCGAGAGCCTCCGGGCCCGCGGCACAGATACGCAGTATTTT. Its protein product is CASSESLRARGTDTQYF. The whole variable domain, filled in from reference TRBV5-1 and TRBJ2-3, reads KAGVTQTPRYLIKTRGQQVTLSCSPISGHRSVSWYQQTPGQGLQFLFEYFSETQRNKGNFPGRFSGRQFSNSRSEMNVSTLELGDSALYLCASSESLRARGTDTQYFGPGTRLTVL.